One and the same sample provided the 8 T cell receptor beta chains below, sequenced in a study of identical twins. TCRdb reprocessed the 5' RACE reads with MiXCR, giving one entry per CDR3 protein. Here the sample spans 400,000 or so distinct CDR3 sequences, approximately 8.7% being singletons. The sequenced sample was naive T cells sorted from blood. These receptors all stem from a woman aged 50 to 60 in good health.

This clonotype came up a few times. The chain is built from TRBV4-1 and TRBJ2-3; 11 bases agree with TRBD1. The CDR3 has 16 amino acids. With V trimmed by 2 bases and J by 5 bases, 6 bases remained unmatched. Per germline, CDR1 MGHRA and CDR2 YSYEKL. The CDR3 is CASSQTPGQGGDTQYF. CDR3 DNA: TGCGCCAGCAGCCAAACTCCGGGACAGGGGGGAGATACGCAGTATTTT.

CDR3 loop: CASSEDNSNQPQHF. CDR3 nucleotide sequence: TGTGCCAGCAGTGAAGATAATAGCAATCAGCCCCAGCATTTT. The chain combines TRBV25-1 with TRBJ1-5; D is ambiguous. CDR1 MGHDK and CDR2 SYGVNS come from the germline V gene. The V gene lost 2 bases and the J gene lost 0 bases, with 5 bases spanning the gap. This CDR3 is 14 amino acids long.

Only a few counts were recorded for this clonotype. The chain couples TRBV12-3 or TRBV12-4 to TRBJ1-3; D might be TRBD1 (6 bases). Trimming took off 4 bases at V and 2 bases at J, with 6 bases between the two ends. The length of the CDR3 is 13 residues. In DNA, the CDR3 is TGTGCCAGCAGTTCAGGGGCTGGAAACACCATATATTTT. Translated: CASSSGAGNTIYF.

The rearrangement uses TRBV5-1 and TRBJ2-1; D is unclear. Trimming cost V 3 bases and J 0 bases, with 10 bases left between them. Germline assignment: CDR1 SGHRS and CDR2 YFSETQ. This CDR3 has 15 amino acids. The CDR3 DNA is TGCGCCAGCAGCTGGACCATCAGCTCCTACAATGAGCAGTTCTTC. It encodes CASSWTISSYNEQFF.

This chain uses TRBV12-3 or TRBV12-4 with TRBJ2-5, with no clear D. Trimming shortened V by 6 bases and J by 5 bases, and 16 bases separated the two germline ends. This CDR3 is built from 14 residues. CDR3 region: CASSYPWGGETQYF. In DNA form, the CDR3 reads TGTGCCAGCAGCTACCCGTGGGGTGGGGAGACCCAGTACTTC.

In its sample, this clonotype was seen a few times. The CDR3 loop is CASSPPTDTGELFF. The CDR3 bases are TGTGCCAGCTCACCACCTACAGACACCGGGGAGCTGTTTTTT. The chain has TRBV18 and TRBJ2-2; D call uncertain. CDR1 is KGHSH and CDR2 is LQKENI in the germline V gene. V dropped 0 bases and J dropped 3 bases, with 5 bases sitting between them. CDR3 length: 14 amino acids.

This clonotype was recorded many times. The chain joins TRBV5-1 to TRBJ2-1; no definite D call. The CDR3 totals 14 residues. The V gene lost 0 bases and the J gene lost 2 bases, with 6 bases spanning the gap. Germline loops: CDR1 SGHRS, CDR2 YFSETQ. CDR3 nucleotide sequence: TGCGCCAGCAGCTTGGTCGGAACCTACAATGAGCAGTTCTTC. Its protein is CASSLVGTYNEQFF.

This clonotype was observed a handful of times. The chain couples TRBV24-1 to TRBJ1-2, with TRBD1 matching 7 bases. Germline CDR1 is KGHDR and CDR2 is SFDVKD. The CDR3 runs 15 residues. Trimming at V came to 5 bases and at J to 5 bases, leaving 10 bases not matched to a gene. The CDR3 here is CATSGYGQDDYGYTF. For the CDR3, the DNA is TGTGCCACCAGTGGTTACGGACAGGACGATTATGGCTACACCTTC.